This record covers a single TCR beta chain. Antigen specificity is unknown. About 30,000 T cell genomes, or around 180 ng DNA, went into the sorted-subset replicate PCRs. The assay was immunoSEQ multiplex PCR, and TCRdb's table has in-frame clones only and misses some. The profile shows about 1.5 million clones, 98% of them singletons. This sample was included in a study of shared clonotypes between healthy human individuals. Trimming took 5 bases from V and 1 from J; bases not matched to a gene: 1. The CDR3 extends over 14 amino acids. Germline V gene sequence: CDR1 WNHNN, CDR2 SYGVQD (reference sequence). The study, taken as a whole, reports: Compared with clonotypes that all four donors shared, non-shared clonotypes had lower generation probabilities.

Division of CD4+ cells produced a CD45RA+ naive subset and a CD45RA-negative memory subset. Sequenced: naive CD4+ T cells sorted from blood. The subset was: CD45RA+ positively selected. The source of this sequence is a man younger than 45 in good health. The chain links TRBV10-1 to TRBJ2-1; 8 nucleotides agree with TRBD2. Here the CDR3 reads CASSPGGSYNEQFF. The CDR3 nucleotides read TGCGCCAGCAGTCCGGGGGGGTCCTACAATGAGCAGTTCTTC.